This T cell receptor beta chain is drawn from a study of T cells in Graves' hyperthyroidism and ophthalmopathy. This clonotype was picked up many times. Hyperthyroidism of Graves' type that showed no ophthalmopathy progression within 18 months was stable. Hyperthyroidism, newly diagnosed and lasting under 2 months, affected patients aged 18 to 65. Orbital computed tomography and thyroid ultrasound, together with serum TRAb and thyroxine and clinical symptoms, were used for diagnoses. The source of the PBMCs was 8 to 10 ml of fresh peripheral blood. Amplified TCR beta CDR3 regions derived from RNA transcripts. The TCR CDR3 was amplified in a first-round RT-PCR using the HTBI primer set. TCRdb reanalysed the multiplex PCR reads using MiXCR and keeps one entry per CDR3 protein. Of hundreds of thousands of distinct CDR3 sequences listed, roughly 15% are singletons. Germline V lookup: CDR1 SQVTM, CDR2 ANQGSEA. V gave up 3 bases and J gave up 6 bases, with 14 bases separating them. This CDR3 has 13 amino acids.

The chain has TRBV29-1 and TRBJ1-1; unclear D gene. Input material: blood. The clonotype originates from a woman aged 18 to 35 with Graves' hyperthyroidism. CDR3 in DNA: TGCAGCGTTGAGGTCCGGGTTCGGGCTGAAGCTTTCTTT. Protein product: CSVEVRVRAEAFF. Complete variable domain (other parts from reference TRBV29-1 and TRBJ1-1): SAVISQKPSRDICQRGTSLTIQCQVDSQVTMMFWYRQQPGQSLTLIATANQGSEATYESGFVIDKFPISRPNLTFSTLTVSNMSPEDSSIYLCSVEVRVRAEAFFGQGTRLTVV.